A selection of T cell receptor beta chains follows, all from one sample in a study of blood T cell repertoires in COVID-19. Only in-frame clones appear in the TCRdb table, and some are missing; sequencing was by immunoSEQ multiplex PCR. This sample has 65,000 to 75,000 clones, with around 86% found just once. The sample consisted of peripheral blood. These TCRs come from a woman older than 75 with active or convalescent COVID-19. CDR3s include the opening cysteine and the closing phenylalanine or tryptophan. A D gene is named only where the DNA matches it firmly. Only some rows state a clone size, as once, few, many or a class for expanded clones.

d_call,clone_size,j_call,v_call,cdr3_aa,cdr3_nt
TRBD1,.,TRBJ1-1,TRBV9,CASSAQNGDSEAFF,TGTGCCAGCAGCGCCCAAAACGGGGACAGTGAAGCTTTCTTT
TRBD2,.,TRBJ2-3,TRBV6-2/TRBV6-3,CASSYGLAGGMADTQYF,TGTGCCAGCAGTTATGGACTAGCGGGGGGTATGGCAGATACGCAGTATTTT
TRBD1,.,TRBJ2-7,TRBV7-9,CASSSTTGGHYEQYF,TGTGCCAGCAGCTCGACGACAGGGGGGCACTACGAGCAGTACTTC
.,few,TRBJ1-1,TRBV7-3,CASSLGGRHTEAFF,TGTGCCAGCAGCTTAGGCGGCCGACACACTGAAGCTTTCTTT
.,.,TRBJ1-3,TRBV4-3,CASSPLTAGSGNTIYF,TGCGCCAGCAGCCCGCTGACAGCAGGCTCTGGAAACACCATATATTTT
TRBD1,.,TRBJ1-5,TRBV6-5,CASSLMPGQDQPQHF,TGTGCCAGCAGCCTCATGCCGGGACAGGATCAGCCCCAGCATTTT
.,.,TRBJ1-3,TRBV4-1,CASSQGRQGNTIYF,TGCGCCAGCAGCCAAGGCCGTCAGGGAAACACCATATATTTT
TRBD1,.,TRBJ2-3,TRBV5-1,CASSLGDRGYTDTQYF,TGCGCCAGCAGCTTGGGGGACAGGGGGTACACAGATACGCAGTATTTT
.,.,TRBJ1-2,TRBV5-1,CASSETANYGYTF,TGCGCCAGCAGCGAAACAGCTAACTATGGCTACACCTTC
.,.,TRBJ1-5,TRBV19,CASSPLGPNQPQHF,TGTGCCAGTAGTCCTCTGGGGCCGAATCAGCCCCAGCATTTT
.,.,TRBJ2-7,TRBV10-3,CAISEWGPPSDEQYF,TGTGCCATCAGTGAGTGGGGCCCCCCTTCGGACGAGCAGTACTTC
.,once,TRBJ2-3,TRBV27,CASSLFSGRGDTQYF,TGTGCCAGCAGTTTATTCAGCGGGCGCGGAGATACGCAGTATTTT
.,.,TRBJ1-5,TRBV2,CASRRLNQPQHF,TGTGCCAGCAGAAGACTGAATCAGCCCCAGCATTTT
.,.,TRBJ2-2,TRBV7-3,CASSPSTGELFF,TGTGCCAGCAGCCCCTCGACCGGGGAGCTGTTTTTT
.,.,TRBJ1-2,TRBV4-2,CASSQRIGDYGYTF,TGTGCCAGCAGCCAACGCATCGGGGACTATGGCTACACCTTC
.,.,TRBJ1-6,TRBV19,CASSIVGSGVLNF,TGTGCCAGTAGTATAGTTGGATCCGGGGTCTTGAACTTT
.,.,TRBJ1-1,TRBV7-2,CASSLFPIPNTEAFF,TGTGCCAGCAGCTTATTTCCTATACCAAACACTGAAGCTTTCTTT
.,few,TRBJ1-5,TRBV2,CASAREYSNQPQHF,TGTGCCAGCGCCAGGGAATATAGCAATCAGCCCCAGCATTTT